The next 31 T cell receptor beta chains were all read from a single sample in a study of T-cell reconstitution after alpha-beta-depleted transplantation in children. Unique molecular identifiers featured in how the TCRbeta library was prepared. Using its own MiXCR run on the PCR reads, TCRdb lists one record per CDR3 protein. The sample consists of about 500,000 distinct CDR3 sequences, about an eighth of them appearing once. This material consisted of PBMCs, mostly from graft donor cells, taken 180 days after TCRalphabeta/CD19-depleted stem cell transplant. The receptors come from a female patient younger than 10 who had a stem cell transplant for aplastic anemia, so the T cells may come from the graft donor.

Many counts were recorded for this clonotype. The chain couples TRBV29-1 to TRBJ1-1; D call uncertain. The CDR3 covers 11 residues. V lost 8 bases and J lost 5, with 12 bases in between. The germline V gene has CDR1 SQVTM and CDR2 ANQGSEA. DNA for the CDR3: TGCAGCTCCCACCTTACGACTGAAGCTTTCTTT. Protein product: CSSHLTTEAFF.

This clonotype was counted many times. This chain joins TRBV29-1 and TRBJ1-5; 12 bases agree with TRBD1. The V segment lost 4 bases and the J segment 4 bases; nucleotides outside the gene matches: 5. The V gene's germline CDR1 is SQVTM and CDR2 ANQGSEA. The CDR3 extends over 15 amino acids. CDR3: CSVVGTGGWNQPQHF. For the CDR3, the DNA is TGCAGCGTTGTTGGGACAGGGGGCTGGAATCAGCCCCAGCATTTT. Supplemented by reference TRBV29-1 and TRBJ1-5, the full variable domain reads SAVISQKPSRDICQRGTSLTIQCQVDSQVTMMFWYRQQPGQSLTLIATANQGSEATYESGFVIDKFPISRPNLTFSTLTVSNMSPEDSSIYLCSVVGTGGWNQPQHFGDGTRLSIL.

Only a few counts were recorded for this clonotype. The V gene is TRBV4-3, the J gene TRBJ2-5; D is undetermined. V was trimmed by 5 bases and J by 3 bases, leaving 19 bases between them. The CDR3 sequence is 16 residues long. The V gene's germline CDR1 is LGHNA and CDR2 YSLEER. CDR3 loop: CASSARGRISEETQYF. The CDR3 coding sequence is TGCGCCAGCAGCGCTCGCGGTAGGATTTCAGAAGAGACCCAGTACTTC.

The chain's CDR3 is CASGLLDTQYF. The DNA of the CDR3 is TGTGCCAGCGGACTTCTGGATACGCAGTATTTT. The chain joins TRBV25-1 to TRBJ2-3, with D perhaps TRBD2 (5 bases). The germline V gene encodes CDR1 MGHDK and CDR2 SYGVNS. This CDR3 is built from 11 residues. Deletions cut 8 bases from V and 6 bases from J, with 9 bases between. The variable domain in full, completed from reference TRBV25-1 and TRBJ2-3, reads EADIYQTPRYLVIGTGKKITLECSQTMGHDKMYWYQQDPGMELHLIHYSYGVNSTEKGDLSSESTVSRIRTEHFPLTLESARPSHTSQYLCASGLLDTQYFGPGTRLTVL.

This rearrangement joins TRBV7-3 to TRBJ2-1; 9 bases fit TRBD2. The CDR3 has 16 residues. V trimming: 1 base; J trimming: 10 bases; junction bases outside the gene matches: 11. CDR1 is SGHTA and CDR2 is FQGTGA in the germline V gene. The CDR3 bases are TGTGCCAGCAGCTTAAAGGCGACTAGCGGCTTCCACGAGCAGTTCTTC. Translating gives CASSLKATSGFHEQFF.

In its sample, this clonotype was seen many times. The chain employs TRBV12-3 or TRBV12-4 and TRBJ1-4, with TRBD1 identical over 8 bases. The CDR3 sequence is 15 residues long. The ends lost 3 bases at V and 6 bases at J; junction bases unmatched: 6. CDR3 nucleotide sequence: TGTGCCAGCAGTTTGGGGACAGGCGGACATGAAAAACTGTTTTTT. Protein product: CASSLGTGGHEKLFF.

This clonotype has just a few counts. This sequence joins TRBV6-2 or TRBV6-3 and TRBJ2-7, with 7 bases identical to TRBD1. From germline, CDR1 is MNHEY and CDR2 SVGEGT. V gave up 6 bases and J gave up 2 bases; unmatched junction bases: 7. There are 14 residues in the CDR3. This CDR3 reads CASSRQGATYEQYV. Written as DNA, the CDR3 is TGTGCCAGCAGCCGACAGGGAGCGACCTACGAGCAGTACGTC.

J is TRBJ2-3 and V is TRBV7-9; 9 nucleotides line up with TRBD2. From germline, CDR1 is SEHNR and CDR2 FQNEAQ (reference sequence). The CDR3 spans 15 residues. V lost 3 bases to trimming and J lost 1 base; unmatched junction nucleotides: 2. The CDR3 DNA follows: TGTGCCAGCAGCTTCGGACTAGCGCGCACAGATACGCAGTATTTT. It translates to CASSFGLARTDTQYF.

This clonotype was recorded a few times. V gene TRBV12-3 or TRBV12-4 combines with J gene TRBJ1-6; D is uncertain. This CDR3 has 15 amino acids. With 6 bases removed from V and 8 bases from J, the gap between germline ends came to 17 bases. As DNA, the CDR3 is TGTGCCAGCAGCCCCGGGAGGAGGGAAGATTCACCCCTCCACTTT. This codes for CASSPGRREDSPLHF.

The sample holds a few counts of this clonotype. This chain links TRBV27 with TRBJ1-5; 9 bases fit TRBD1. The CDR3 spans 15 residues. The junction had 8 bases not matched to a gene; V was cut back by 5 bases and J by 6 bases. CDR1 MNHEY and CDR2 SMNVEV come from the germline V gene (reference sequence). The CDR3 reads CASSPWGQGGQPQHF. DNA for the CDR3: TGTGCCAGCAGTCCATGGGGACAGGGAGGTCAGCCCCAGCATTTT.

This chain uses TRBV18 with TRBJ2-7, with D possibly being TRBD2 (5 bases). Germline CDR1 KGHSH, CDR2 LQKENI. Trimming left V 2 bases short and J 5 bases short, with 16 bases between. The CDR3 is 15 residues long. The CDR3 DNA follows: TGTGCCAGCTCACCAACGATCACGGGGTACAACGAGCAGTACGTC. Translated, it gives CASSPTITGYNEQYV.

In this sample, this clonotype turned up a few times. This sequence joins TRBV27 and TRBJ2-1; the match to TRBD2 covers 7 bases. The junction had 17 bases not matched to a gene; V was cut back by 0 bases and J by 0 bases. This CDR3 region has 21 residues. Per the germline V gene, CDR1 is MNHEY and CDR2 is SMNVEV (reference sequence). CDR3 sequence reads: CASSLSLRPSGRGSSYNEQFF. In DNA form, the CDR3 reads TGTGCCAGCAGTTTATCCCTTCGGCCCTCGGGGCGGGGGAGCTCCTACAATGAGCAGTTCTTC.

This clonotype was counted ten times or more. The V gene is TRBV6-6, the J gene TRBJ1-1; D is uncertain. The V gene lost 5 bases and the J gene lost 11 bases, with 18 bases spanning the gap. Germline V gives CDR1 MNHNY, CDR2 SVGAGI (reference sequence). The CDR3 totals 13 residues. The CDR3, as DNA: TGTGCCAGCAGTACCCTGACCCTATACCAGGCTTTCTTT. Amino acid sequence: CASSTLTLYQAFF.

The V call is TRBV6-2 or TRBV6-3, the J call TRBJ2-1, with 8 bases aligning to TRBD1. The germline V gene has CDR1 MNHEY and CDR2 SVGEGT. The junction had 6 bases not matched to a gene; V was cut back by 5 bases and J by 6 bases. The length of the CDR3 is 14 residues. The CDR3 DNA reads TGTGCCAGCAGTCCGGACAGGGTAAGCAATGAGCAGTTCTTC. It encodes CASSPDRVSNEQFF.

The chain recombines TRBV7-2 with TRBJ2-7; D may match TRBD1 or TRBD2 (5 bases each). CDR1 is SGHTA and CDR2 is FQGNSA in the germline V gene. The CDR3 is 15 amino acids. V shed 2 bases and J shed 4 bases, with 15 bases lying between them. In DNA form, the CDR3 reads TGTGCCAGCAGCTTAACTCCGGGACCACTATACGAGCAGTACGTC. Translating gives CASSLTPGPLYEQYV.

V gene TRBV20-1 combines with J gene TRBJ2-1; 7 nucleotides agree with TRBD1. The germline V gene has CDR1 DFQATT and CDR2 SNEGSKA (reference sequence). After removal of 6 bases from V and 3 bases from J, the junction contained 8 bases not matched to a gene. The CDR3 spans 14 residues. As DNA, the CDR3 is TGCAGTGCGCCGAAAGGGGGCCTCTACAATGAGCAGTTCTTC. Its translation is CSAPKGGLYNEQFF.

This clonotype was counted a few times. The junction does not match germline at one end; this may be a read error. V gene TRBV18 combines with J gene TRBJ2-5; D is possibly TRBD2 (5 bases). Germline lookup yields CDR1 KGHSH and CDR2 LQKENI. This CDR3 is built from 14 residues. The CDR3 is CASTPERVEETQYF. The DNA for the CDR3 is TGTGCCAGCACACCGGAGAGGGTTGAAGAGACCCAGTACTTC.

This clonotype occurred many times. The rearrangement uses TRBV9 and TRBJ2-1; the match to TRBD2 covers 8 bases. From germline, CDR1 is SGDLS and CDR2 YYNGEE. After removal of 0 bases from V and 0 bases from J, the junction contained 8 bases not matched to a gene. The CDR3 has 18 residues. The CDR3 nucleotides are TGTGCCAGCAGCGTAGAGGGGCTAGCGGGTAGCTCCTACAATGAGCAGTTCTTC. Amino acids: CASSVEGLAGSSYNEQFF.

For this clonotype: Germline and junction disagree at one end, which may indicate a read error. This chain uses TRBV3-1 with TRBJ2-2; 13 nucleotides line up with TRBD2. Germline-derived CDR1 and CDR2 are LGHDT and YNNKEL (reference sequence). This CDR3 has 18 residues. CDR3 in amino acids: CACSLVPGLAGYTGELFF. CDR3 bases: TGTGCCTGCAGTTTAGTGCCGGGACTAGCGGGATACACCGGGGAGCTGTTTTTT.

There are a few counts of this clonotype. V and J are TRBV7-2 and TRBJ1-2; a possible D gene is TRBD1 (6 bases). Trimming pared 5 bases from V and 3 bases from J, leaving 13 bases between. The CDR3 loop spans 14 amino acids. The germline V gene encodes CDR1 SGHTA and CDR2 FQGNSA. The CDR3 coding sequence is TGTGCCAGCAGCAAGGTGGGGGCGGACTATGGCTACACCTTC. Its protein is CASSKVGADYGYTF.

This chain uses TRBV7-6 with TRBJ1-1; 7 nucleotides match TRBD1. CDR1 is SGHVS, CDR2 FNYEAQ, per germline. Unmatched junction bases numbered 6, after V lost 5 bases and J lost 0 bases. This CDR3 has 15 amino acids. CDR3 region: CASSTRDSMNTEAFF. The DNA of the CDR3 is TGTGCCAGCAGCACAAGGGACAGCATGAACACTGAAGCTTTCTTT.

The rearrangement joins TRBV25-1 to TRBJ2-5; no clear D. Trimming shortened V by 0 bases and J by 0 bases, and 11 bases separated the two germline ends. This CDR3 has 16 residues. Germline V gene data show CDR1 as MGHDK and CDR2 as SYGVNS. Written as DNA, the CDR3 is TGTGCCAGCAGTGAATATGCAGCAGCGTACCAAGAGACCCAGTACTTC. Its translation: CASSEYAAAYQETQYF.

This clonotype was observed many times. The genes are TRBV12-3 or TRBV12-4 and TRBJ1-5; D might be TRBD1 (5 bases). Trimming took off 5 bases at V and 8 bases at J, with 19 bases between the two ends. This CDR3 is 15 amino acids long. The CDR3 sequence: CASSLRTGWGEPQHF. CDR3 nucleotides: TGTGCCAGCAGTCTGCGGACCGGGTGGGGGGAGCCCCAGCATTTT.

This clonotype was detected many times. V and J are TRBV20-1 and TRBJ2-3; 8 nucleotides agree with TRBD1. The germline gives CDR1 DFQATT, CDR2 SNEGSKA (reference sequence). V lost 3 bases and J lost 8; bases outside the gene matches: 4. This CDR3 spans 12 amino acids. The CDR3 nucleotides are TGCAGTGCTAGGCTACAGGGGGGTACGCAGTATTTT. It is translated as CSARLQGGTQYF.

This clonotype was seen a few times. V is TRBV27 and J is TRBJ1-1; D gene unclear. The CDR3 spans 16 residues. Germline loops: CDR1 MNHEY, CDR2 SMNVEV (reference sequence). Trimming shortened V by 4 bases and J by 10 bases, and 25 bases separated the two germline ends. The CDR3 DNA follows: TGTGCCAGCAGTTCTGGCGGTCCCGCGTACAAAGACGGAGCTTTCTTT. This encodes CASSSGGPAYKDGAFF.

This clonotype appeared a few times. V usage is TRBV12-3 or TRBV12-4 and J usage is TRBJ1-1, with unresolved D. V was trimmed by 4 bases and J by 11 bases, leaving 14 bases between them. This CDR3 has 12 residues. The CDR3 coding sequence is TGTGCCAGCAGTTCCCTACCGCAGCCCGCTTTCTTT. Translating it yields CASSSLPQPAFF.

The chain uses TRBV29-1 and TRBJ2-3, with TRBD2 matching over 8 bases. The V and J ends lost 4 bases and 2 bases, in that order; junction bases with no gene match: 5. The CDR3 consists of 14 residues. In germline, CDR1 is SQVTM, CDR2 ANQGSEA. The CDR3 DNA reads TGCAGCGTTGTTGGTAGCGGGGTCACAGATACGCAGTATTTT. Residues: CSVVGSGVTDTQYF.

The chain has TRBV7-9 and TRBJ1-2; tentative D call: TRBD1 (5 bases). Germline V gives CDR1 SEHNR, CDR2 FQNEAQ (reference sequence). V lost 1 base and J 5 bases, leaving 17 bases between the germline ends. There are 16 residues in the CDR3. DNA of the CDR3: TGTGCCAGCAGCTTAGGATCCCAGGGAATGTCGTATGGCTACACCTTC. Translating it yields CASSLGSQGMSYGYTF. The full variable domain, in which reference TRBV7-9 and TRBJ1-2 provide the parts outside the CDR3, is DTGVSQNPRHKITKRGQNVTFRCDPISEHNRLYWYRQTLGQGPEFLTYFQNEAQLEKSRLLSDRFSAERPKGSFSTLEIQRTEQGDSAMYLCASSLGSQGMSYGYTFGSGTRLTVV.

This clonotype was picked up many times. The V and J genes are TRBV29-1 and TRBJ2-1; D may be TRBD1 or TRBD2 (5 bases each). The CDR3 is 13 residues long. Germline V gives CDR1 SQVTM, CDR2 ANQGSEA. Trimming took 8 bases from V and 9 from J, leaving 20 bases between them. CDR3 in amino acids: CSIQLGVRGEQFF. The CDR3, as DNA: TGCAGCATACAACTAGGAGTTAGGGGTGAGCAGTTCTTC.

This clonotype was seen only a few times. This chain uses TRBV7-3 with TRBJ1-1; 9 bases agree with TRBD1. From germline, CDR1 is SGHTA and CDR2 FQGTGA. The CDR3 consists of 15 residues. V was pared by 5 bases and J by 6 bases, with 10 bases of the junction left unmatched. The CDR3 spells CASSPYRGRRSEAFF. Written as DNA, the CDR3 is TGTGCCAGCAGCCCTTACAGGGGGCGCCGTTCTGAAGCTTTCTTT.

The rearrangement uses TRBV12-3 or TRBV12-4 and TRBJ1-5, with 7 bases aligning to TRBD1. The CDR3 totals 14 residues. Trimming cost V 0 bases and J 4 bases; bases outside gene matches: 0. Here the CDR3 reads CASSLAGQNQPQHF. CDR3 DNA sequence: TGTGCCAGCAGTTTAGCGGGACAGAATCAGCCCCAGCATTTT.